Below, one T cell receptor (beta chain) is given with its context. In its sample, this clone was seen a few times. What antigen it recognizes has not been identified. Base qualities are missing; no much larger clone stands one base away. The cohort consisted of approximately 670 healthy bone marrow donors. At the time of sampling, every cohort member was nominally healthy, though immune exposures that went unrecorded were likely present. The donor was CMV seropositive and was included in the group of 290 or so seropositive cohort members. Each donor provided a peripheral blood sample, and peripheral blood mononuclear cells were used for TCR beta sequencing. The Qiagen DNeasy Blood Extraction Kit was used to extract genomic DNA from the blood cell samples. Trimming removed 1 base from V and 3 bases from J, leaving 12 bases between the germline ends. CDR1 LGHNA and CDR2 YNFKEQ were looked up in the germline V gene. The CDR3 measures 16 amino acids from cysteine to phenylalanine. The only DNA kept is the CDR3, 48 bases in frame from the first base.

Libraries were constructed by the immunoSEQ multiplex PCR assay. For the multiplex PCR, a mixture combining 60 forward primers for TCR Vbeta segments and 13 reverse primers for TCR Jbeta segments was used. A multiplex PCR assay on genomic DNA amplified the CDR3 region of rearranged TCR beta genes. Amplified TCR beta libraries were sequenced as 87-base-pair reads on the Illumina HiSeq System. The original pipeline was this. In a later analysis, tens of millions of unique TCR beta chains were counted across the roughly 670 repertoires, and approximately 11 million of these chains were shared by at least two donors. To remove PCR and sequencing errors, raw reads were error-corrected and collapsed into unique sequences using a nearest-neighbor algorithm that merged closely related sequences. Alignment of CDR3 sequences to IMGT reference sequences was used to assign V, D and J gene segments. For a sequence to be retained, at least a six-nucleotide match to both a V gene segment and a J gene segment was required. A rearrangement was called productive if the CDR3 had no stop codons and remained in frame with V and J, and every other rearrangement was called non-productive. Following IMGT convention, CDR3 was defined as the stretch from the second conserved V-encoded cysteine up to the conserved J-encoded phenylalanine. Sequences without an unambiguous match to a single V gene segment were excluded from the earlier analysis of approximately 600 of the donors. An earlier analysis of several hundred of the donors called V segments functional above 56.7% productive rearrangements and segregating when the between-donor standard deviation exceeded 5%. To diagnose cytomegalovirus status from the catalog of TCR beta chain sequences, a statistical classification framework was built. A later analysis assigned V and J genes by comparing TCR nucleotide sequences with IMGT/GENE-DB human TR gene sequences. Using the TCRdist pipeline, a later analysis assigned CDR3 sequences along with most-parsimonious VDJ recombination scenarios. In a later analysis, every TCR beta chain was defined by the combination of its CDR3 amino acid sequence and its V-gene family, and reads without a unique V-gene family were dropped. In a later analysis, fewer than 600 highly shared, low-generation-probability nucleotide sequences were removed to address suspected cross-contamination and a sequencing artifact. In a later analysis, a clonal expansion index was calculated for each public chain from normalized within-repertoire ranks of inferred template counts. In a later analysis, generation probabilities were computed using a VDJ recombination model fitted to out-of-frame rearrangements, and the results were checked against IGoR. In a later analysis, hypergeometric tests were used to score TCR-TCR, TCR-HLA and TCR-CMV co-occurrence, with a repertoire-size bias correction applied to TCR pairs. False discovery rates were estimated in a later analysis by permuting HLA or CMV assignments 20 times. A later analysis grouped co-occurring TCRs with DBSCAN, adding TCRdist sequence similarity when clustering within HLA-allele-positive subsets. For co-occurrence clustering, repertoires with fewer than 30,000 or more than 120,000 public chains were excluded, along with 5 or 6 repertoires with anomalous nucleotide sharing. TCRdb took over this immuneACCESS table, retaining in-frame rearrangements with V and J assigned. Such tables are incomplete; in checked studies, under half of the missing clones stem from an unresolved V gene, and the remainder is unexplained. That table furnishes V, J and clone size, whereas the DNA furnished D and trimming. The sample table records 200,000 to 250,000 clones; 75% to 85% of these occur just once. 2.7% of the sample is in the top ten clones.

The entry originates in a study of cytomegalovirus exposure and HLA in healthy donors (TCRdb year 2017). At the level of the whole study: An earlier analysis of about 560 of the donors reported 276 Gb of sequence data and 117 million unique TCR beta sequences obtained from some 170 million T cells. An early release covering about 600 HLA-typed donors comprised 300 to 350 gigabases of sequencing data and around 85 million unique TCR sequences. Among the roughly 390 genotyped donors, around 81% belonged to the genetic ancestry cluster associated with self-reported Caucasian donors. The aim of the study was to test whether cataloging public T cell receptors could identify signatures of past pathogen exposure. The T cell repertoires of some 670 subjects were profiled by immunosequencing and related to cytomegalovirus serostatus. A separate validation cohort of over a hundred different subjects was used in addition to the approximately 700-subject first cohort. To predict cytomegalovirus infection status, the study brought together high-throughput TCR immunosequencing, statistical association of individual TCRs with disease status, and machine learning. In a later analysis, previously published TCR beta repertoires from 500 to 750 donors were re-analyzed and high-resolution HLA genotyping was added so that TCR occurrence patterns could be studied. The later analysis used no new phenotypic data to find candidate immune exposures, relying instead on TCR beta sequences and their occurrence across donors. An earlier analysis of about 620 of the donors applied high-throughput TCR beta sequencing to assess whether each TCR beta V gene segment acted as functional or pseudogenic. Donor age, sex, ethnicity and CMV serostatus were compiled together with the repertoire data. A later genetic analysis used genome-wide SNP genotypes for about three fifths of the 666 donors, treating that subset as a discovery cohort. Every repertoire in the discovery cohort had been generated on one and the same sequencing platform. HLA typing covered class I and class II loci at four-digit resolution. Typing coverage varied by locus: about 620-630 donors for A, B, C, DRB1 and DQB1; under 550 for DQA1; about 600 for DPA1; 450 to 480 for DPB1. Because of strong linkage in the cohort, roughly five DR-DQ haplotypes were treated as single units for association and clustering. Among 398 genotyped donors of the cohort, an average of approximately 240,000 unique TCR beta nucleotide sequences were sequenced per donor, roughly a sixth of them non-productive.

Study-level results and caveats: In a later analysis, several top co-occurrence clusters were reported to appear linked to parvovirus B19, influenza, CMV and Epstein-Barr virus. A group of highly shared sequence variants was considered likely to be a technical artifact of the sequencing pipeline. Compared with the approximately 700-donor mean, donors in an Asian-associated ancestry cluster had fewer N-insertions in productive TCRs, according to a later genetic analysis. For the cohort, immune exposure information was limited to CMV serostatus. The study listed 164 TCR beta chains as associated with cytomegalovirus. When HLA alleles, especially DR and DQ, strongly co-occurred, attributing TCR associations to individual alleles was difficult. In a later analysis, HLA-associated TCR beta chains showed more clonal expansion and lower generation probabilities than non-associated chains that were equally common. Because HLA typing was missing for some donors at each locus, association tests included only the typed subset. A later genetic analysis associated a missense DCLRE1C variant with V-gene and J-gene trimming of TCR beta chains, and an independent cohort replicated the association. Correlated functional status among segregating V segments might reflect linkage disequilibrium, but an unknown experimental factor could not be ruled out. A few of the identified cytomegalovirus-associated TCR beta chains were confirmed in vitro to be specific for cytomegalovirus antigens. In a later analysis, about 16,000 TCR beta sequences were associated with specific HLA alleles at a false discovery rate of 0.05. Roughly uniform sequencing depth across donors was assumed in presence/absence analyses, although this assumption may not hold. A further reported finding was that TCR beta sequences accurately predicted the HLA-A and HLA-B alleles for most subjects in the first cohort. In a later analysis, TCR association rates were found to vary across HLA loci, with the most associated TCRs seen for DRB1 alleles and the fewest for HLA-C alleles. It was suggested by the authors that the approach could potentially be generalized to other disease states and immunological phenotypes. In a later analysis, most CMV-associated TCR beta chains were found to appear HLA-restricted, with HLA associations seemingly driven largely by CMV exposure. The cohort was sequenced for TCR beta chains only, and without alpha or paired-chain data the features that could be detected were limited. The 87-base-pair reads could not distinguish some IMGT-functional V segments, including TRBV6-2 and TRBV6-3, so those segments were excluded. Most TCR sequences were seen in very few donors, while some public TCRs were found in many individuals. Broadly in line with IMGT annotations, most TCR beta V segments showed up in productive rearrangements about 87% or about 30% of the time in an earlier analysis of around 600 of the donors. Because counts were too low, roughly 18 rarely observed V segments, including chromosome 9 orphons, were left out of the earlier analysis of about 500 of the donors. In both the original and validation cohorts, the classifier was reported to diagnose cytomegalovirus status with high specificity and sensitivity.

The clonotype comes from a woman between 55 and 75 years old in good health and CMV-seropositive. The chain is assembled from TRBV4-2 and TRBJ1-4; no D gene is confidently identified. The sequenced sample was PBMCs. The encoded CDR3 is CASSQVGAEANEKLFF. The bases are TGTGCCAGCAGCCAAGTGGGAGCTGAAGCTAATGAAAAACTGTTTTTT.